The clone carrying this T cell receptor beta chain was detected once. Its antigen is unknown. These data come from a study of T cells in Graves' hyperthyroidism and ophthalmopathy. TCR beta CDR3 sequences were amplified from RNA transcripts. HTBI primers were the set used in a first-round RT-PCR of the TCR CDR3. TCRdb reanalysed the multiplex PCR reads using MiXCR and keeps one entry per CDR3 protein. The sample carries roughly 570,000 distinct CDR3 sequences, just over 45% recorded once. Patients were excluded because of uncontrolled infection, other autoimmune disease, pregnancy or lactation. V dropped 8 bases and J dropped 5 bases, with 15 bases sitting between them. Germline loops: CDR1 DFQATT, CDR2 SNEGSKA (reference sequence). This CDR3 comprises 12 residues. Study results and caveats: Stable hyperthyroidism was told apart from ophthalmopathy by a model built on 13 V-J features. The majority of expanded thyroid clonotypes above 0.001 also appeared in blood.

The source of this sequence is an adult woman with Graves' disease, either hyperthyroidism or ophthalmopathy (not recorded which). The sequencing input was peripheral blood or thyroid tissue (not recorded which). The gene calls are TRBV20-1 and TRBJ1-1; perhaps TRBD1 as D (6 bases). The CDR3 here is CSLLRGATEAFF. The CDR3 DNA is TGCAGTTTATTGCGGGGGGCGACTGAAGCTTTCTTT.